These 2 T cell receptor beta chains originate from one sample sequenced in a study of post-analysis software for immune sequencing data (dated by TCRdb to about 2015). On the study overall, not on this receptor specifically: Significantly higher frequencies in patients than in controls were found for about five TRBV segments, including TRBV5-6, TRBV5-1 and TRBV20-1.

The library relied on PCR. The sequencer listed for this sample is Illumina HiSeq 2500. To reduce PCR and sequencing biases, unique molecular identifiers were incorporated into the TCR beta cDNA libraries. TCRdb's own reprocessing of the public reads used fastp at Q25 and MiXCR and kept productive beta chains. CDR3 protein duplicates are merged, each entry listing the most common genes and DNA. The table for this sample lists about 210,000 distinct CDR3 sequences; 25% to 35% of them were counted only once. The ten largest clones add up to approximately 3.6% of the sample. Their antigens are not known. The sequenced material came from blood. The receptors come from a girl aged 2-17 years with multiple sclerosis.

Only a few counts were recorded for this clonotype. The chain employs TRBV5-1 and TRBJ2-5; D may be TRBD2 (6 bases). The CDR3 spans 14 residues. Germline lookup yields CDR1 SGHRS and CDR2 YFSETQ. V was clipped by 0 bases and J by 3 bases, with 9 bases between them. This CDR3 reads CASSLGASEETQYF. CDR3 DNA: TGCGCCAGCAGCTTGGGGGCTAGCGAAGAGACCCAGTACTTC.

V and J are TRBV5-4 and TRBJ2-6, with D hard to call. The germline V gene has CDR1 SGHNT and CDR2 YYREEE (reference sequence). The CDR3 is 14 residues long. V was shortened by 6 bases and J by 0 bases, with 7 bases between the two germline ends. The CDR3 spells CASNEHSGANVLTF. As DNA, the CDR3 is TGTGCCAGCAACGAGCACTCTGGGGCCAACGTCCTGACTTTC.